A single sample gave rise to the 3 T cell receptor beta chains below, sequenced in a study of T cell responses to AZD1222 COVID-19 vaccine. Data came from immunoSEQ multiplex PCR; TCRdb stores just in-frame clones and leaves some out. The sample lists approximately 110,000 clones; approximately 85% were seen once. The sample was peripheral blood, taken 28 days after the second AZD1222 dose. Receptor source: an adult who received the AZD1222 COVID-19 vaccine.

The J gene is TRBJ2-1, the V gene TRBV6-5; 11 bases are a match to TRBD2. This CDR3 is 16 amino acids long. Per germline, CDR1 MNHEY and CDR2 SVGAGI. V shed 3 bases, J shed 6 bases, and the junction held 7 bases outside the gene matches. This chain's CDR3 is CASSYPTSGGLNEQFF. CDR3 bases: TGTGCCAGCAGTTATCCAACTAGCGGGGGTCTCAATGAGCAGTTCTTC.

This clone was seen a handful of times. The gene calls are TRBV30 and TRBJ1-5, with D possibly TRBD1 on 5 matching bases. This CDR3 is built from 14 residues. CDR1 GTSNPN and CDR2 SVGIG come from the germline V gene (reference sequence). Between the trimmed V and J ends, which lost 3 bases and 1 base, there was a span of 10 bases. For the CDR3, the DNA is TGTGCCTGGAGGCCCGGGACGAGCAATCAGCCCCAGCATTTT. It specifies CAWRPGTSNQPQHF. Together with reference TRBV30 and TRBJ1-5, the CDR3 gives the full variable domain: SQTIHQWPATLVQPVGSPLSLECTVEGTSNPNLYWYRQAAGRGLQLLFYSVGIGQISSEVPQNLSASRPQDRQFILSSKKLLLSDSGFYLCAWRPGTSNQPQHFGDGTRLSIL.

CDR3 in amino acids: CATSRDLAFQSGYNEQFF. In DNA, the CDR3 is TGTGCCACCAGCAGAGATCTAGCGTTCCAAAGTGGGTACAATGAGCAGTTCTTC. This rearrangement joins TRBV15 to TRBJ2-1; D possibly corresponds to TRBD2 (6 bases). Between the trimmed V and J ends, which lost 0 bases and 4 bases, there was a span of 19 bases. Germline V gene sequence: CDR1 LNHNV, CDR2 YYDKDF (reference sequence). The CDR3 is 18 amino acids.